These 24 T cell receptor beta chains were sequenced from one sample in a study of blood T cell repertoires in COVID-19. Data came from immunoSEQ multiplex PCR; TCRdb stores just in-frame clones and leaves some out. The sample lists fewer than 85,000 clones; approximately 77% were seen once. Sequenced material: peripheral blood. These receptors all come from a man aged 70 or older with COVID-19, enrolled during active disease.

V usage is TRBV11-2 and J usage is TRBJ2-1; TRBD2 aligns across 12 bases. Germline V gene data show CDR1 as SGHAT and CDR2 as FQNNGV. The CDR3 length is 13 residues. V lost 7 bases to trimming and J lost 10 bases; unmatched junction nucleotides: 5. For the CDR3, the DNA is TGTGCCAGCACCAGTGGACTAGCGGGGGAGCAGTTCTTC. Protein sequence: CASTSGLAGEQFF.

The genes are TRBV5-8 and TRBJ1-2; TRBD1 is a possible D gene (5 bases). Looked up from germline, CDR1 is SGHTS and CDR2 is YDEGEE. This CDR3 region has 14 residues. V was trimmed by 3 bases and J by 2 bases, leaving 11 bases between them. For the CDR3, the DNA is TGTGCCAGCAGCTCGGACACCAGGAACTATGGCTACACCTTC. Amino acids: CASSSDTRNYGYTF. Full variable domain (remainder filled in from reference TRBV5-8 and TRBJ1-2): EAGVTQSPTHLIKTRGQQATLRCSPISGHTSVYWYQQALGLGLQFLLWYDEGEERNRGNFPPRFSGRQFPNYSSELNVNALELEDSALYLCASSSDTRNYGYTFGSGTRLTVV.

The J gene is TRBJ2-3, the V gene TRBV9, with a possible D match to TRBD1 (5 bases). V was pared by 4 bases and J by 4 bases, with 13 bases between. In germline, CDR1 is SGDLS, CDR2 YYNGEE. This CDR3 has 14 amino acids. The CDR3 nucleotides are TGTGCCAGCAGCCCGGAAGGGGCGTCAGATACGCAGTATTTT. Protein: CASSPEGASDTQYF.

The chain has TRBV5-1 and TRBJ2-1, with 11 nucleotides matching TRBD2. This CDR3 comprises 17 residues. V was pared by 0 bases and J by 7 bases, with 9 bases of the junction left unmatched. In germline, CDR1 is SGHRS, CDR2 YFSETQ. The DNA for the CDR3 is TGCGCCAGCAGCTTGGCACTAGCGGGGGTAGGGGGAAATGAGCAGTTCTTC. Its translation is CASSLALAGVGGNEQFF.

This clone was seen a single time. The chain has TRBV11-3 and TRBJ2-1; weak D call: TRBD2 (7 bases). The CDR3 totals 15 residues. Looked up from germline, CDR1 is SGHNT and CDR2 is YENEEA. Between the trimmed V and J ends, which lost 4 bases and 7 bases, there was a span of 17 bases. The chain's CDR3 is CASSSGAGRGNEQFF. CDR3 DNA: TGTGCCAGCAGCTCAGGAGCGGGGAGGGGGAATGAGCAGTTCTTC. Full variable domain (missing parts from reference TRBV11-3 and TRBJ2-1): EAGVVQSPRYKIIEKKQPVAFWCNPISGHNTLYWYLQNLGQGPELLIRYENEEAVDDSQLPKDRFSAERLKGVDSTLKIQPAELGDSAVYLCASSSGAGRGNEQFFGPGTRLTVL.

This chain uses TRBV27 with TRBJ2-7; the match to TRBD2 covers 11 bases. After removal of 5 bases from V and 3 bases from J, the junction contained 6 bases not matched to a gene. CDR1 is MNHEY, CDR2 SMNVEV, per germline (reference sequence). CDR3 length: 15 residues. CDR3 DNA: TGTGCCAGCAGTCCCGGGACTAGCGGCTTCTACGAGCAGTACTTC. This translates into CASSPGTSGFYEQYF.

The chain's CDR3 is CASLQRLGNTEAFF. The CDR3 coding sequence is TGTGCCAGCCTCCAGAGGTTGGGGAACACTGAAGCTTTCTTT. The chain recombines TRBV19 with TRBJ1-1, with D uncertain. Germline CDR1 is LNHDA and CDR2 is SQIVND (reference sequence). The V gene lost 9 bases and the J gene lost 1 base, with 15 bases spanning the gap. The CDR3 runs to 14 residues.

The chain uses TRBV30 and TRBJ1-2; D is undetermined. CDR1 and CDR2 (germline): GTSNPN, SVGIG (reference sequence). This CDR3 is 11 amino acids long. Trimming pared 0 bases from V and 6 bases from J, leaving 5 bases between. The CDR3 protein is CAWSVLNGYTF. The CDR3 DNA is TGTGCCTGGAGTGTACTTAATGGCTACACCTTC.

The chain has TRBV9 and TRBJ2-7, with 8 bases that match TRBD1. Germline V gene lookup returns CDR1 SGDLS and CDR2 YYNGEE. The ends lost 4 bases at V and 2 bases at J; junction bases unmatched: 5. This CDR3 region has 14 residues. In DNA, the CDR3 is TGTGCCAGCAGCTCAGGACAGGGAGCCTACGAGCAGTACTTC. Residues: CASSSGQGAYEQYF.

The chain has TRBV19 and TRBJ1-5, with a tentative D call TRBD1 (6 bases). Germline V gene sequence: CDR1 LNHDA, CDR2 SQIVND (reference sequence). The length of the CDR3 is 15 residues. Trimming removed 1 base from V and 4 bases from J, with 11 bases in between. CDR3 loop: CASSIAGVGNQPQHF. The CDR3 DNA sequence: TGTGCCAGTAGTATAGCAGGGGTAGGGAATCAGCCCCAGCATTTT.

The rearrangement links TRBV11-3 to TRBJ2-1; 7 positions match TRBD2. The CDR3 has 17 amino acids. The V and J ends lost 3 bases and 5 bases, in that order; junction bases with no gene match: 13. In germline, CDR1 is SGHNT, CDR2 YENEEA. As DNA, the CDR3 is TGTGCCAGCAGCTTTACTCCAGGACTAGGCGTGGACAATGAGCAGTTCTTC. Translated: CASSFTPGLGVDNEQFF.

This clone was counted a single time. The chain carries TRBV30 and TRBJ1-2; TRBD1 aligns across 9 bases. The J segment lost 4 bases and the V segment lost 3 bases, leaving 3 bases of the junction unmatched. This CDR3 contains 13 residues. Germline V gene sequence: CDR1 GTSNPN, CDR2 SVGIG (reference sequence). CDR3 loop: CAWREQGAYGYTF. CDR3 in DNA: TGTGCCTGGAGAGAACAGGGGGCCTATGGCTACACCTTC.

The chain is built from TRBV5-6 and TRBJ2-3, with TRBD1 identical over 7 bases. The CDR3 has 14 residues. The trim removed 0 bases at V and 5 bases at J, leaving 3 bases unmatched. Germline CDR1 and CDR2: SGHDT and YYEEEE. CDR3 protein: CASSLVGTEDTQYF. CDR3 in DNA: TGTGCCAGCAGCTTGGTAGGGACAGAAGATACGCAGTATTTT.

This clone was recorded once. The CDR3 here is CASSPSGQGRNTEAFF. The DNA for the CDR3 is TGCGCCAGCAGCCCATCGGGACAGGGAAGAAACACTGAAGCTTTCTTT. This chain joins TRBV4-1 and TRBJ1-1, with 9 bases identical to TRBD1. The CDR3 runs to 16 residues. The V and J ends lost 4 bases and 2 bases, in that order; junction bases with no gene match: 8. Germline V gives CDR1 MGHRA, CDR2 YSYEKL.

This chain connects TRBV29-1 to TRBJ2-4; TRBD2 might be the D (6 bases). V was shortened by 3 bases and J by 8 bases, with 17 bases between the two germline ends. The germline V gene encodes CDR1 SQVTM and CDR2 ANQGSEA. The CDR3 extends over 14 amino acids. The CDR3 loop is CSVDSGDPGDIQYF. The DNA of the CDR3 is TGCAGCGTTGACTCGGGGGACCCAGGTGACATTCAGTACTTC.

The chain combines TRBV3-1 (or the pseudogene TRBV3-2) with TRBJ2-4, with 7 bases identical to TRBD1. Trimming took 4 bases from V and 0 from J; bases not matched to a gene: 21. Germline V lookup: CDR1 LGHDT, CDR2 YNNKEL (reference sequence). The CDR3 loop spans 21 amino acids. CDR3 residues: CASSPQLGRTGGSIAKNIQYF. The CDR3 DNA is TGTGCCAGCAGCCCCCAACTCGGAAGGACAGGAGGATCTATAGCCAAAAACATTCAGTACTTC.

This clone came up a few times. The V call is TRBV19, the J call TRBJ1-5, with D tentatively TRBD1 (6 bases). The CDR3 sequence is 15 residues long. Trimming took 7 bases from V and 7 from J, leaving 20 bases between them. CDR1 is LNHDA and CDR2 is SQIVND in the germline V gene (reference sequence). CDR3 region: CASTPIGGQAQPQHF. In nucleotides, the CDR3 is TGTGCCAGTACCCCGATCGGGGGGCAGGCCCAGCCCCAGCATTTT. Looking up the rest from reference TRBV19 and TRBJ1-5 gives the full variable domain: DGGITQSPKYLFRKEGQNVTLSCEQNLNHDAMYWYRQDPGQGLRLIYYSQIVNDFQKGDIAEGYSVSREKKESFPLTVTSAQKNPTAFYLCASTPIGGQAQPQHFGDGTRLSIL.

The chain couples TRBV28 to TRBJ1-6; D perhaps matches TRBD1 (6 bases). The CDR3 contains 14 residues. Germline V gene data show CDR1 as MDHEN and CDR2 as SYDVKM. With 3 bases removed from V and 9 bases from J, the gap between germline ends came to 12 bases. The CDR3 sequence: CASSLGQGSSPLHF. Here the CDR3 DNA reads TGTGCCAGCAGTTTGGGGCAGGGGTCTTCACCCCTCCACTTT.

The chain employs TRBV18 and TRBJ2-7; 7 nucleotides align to TRBD2. Per the germline V gene, CDR1 is KGHSH and CDR2 is LQKENI. The CDR3 runs 15 residues. J lost 6 bases, V lost 0 bases, and 8 bases had no gene match. The CDR3: CASSPPHMGGLEQYF. Here the CDR3 DNA reads TGTGCCAGCTCACCACCCCATATGGGAGGGCTCGAGCAGTACTTC.

Only a few counts were recorded for this clone. V and J are TRBV29-1 and TRBJ1-1; no reliable D call. Trimming pared 4 bases from V and 10 bases from J, leaving 10 bases between. Germline CDR1 is SQVTM and CDR2 is ANQGSEA. The CDR3 contains 10 residues. Here the CDR3 reads CSVGDEGAFF. CDR3 coding DNA: TGCAGCGTTGGAGATGAGGGAGCTTTCTTT. The variable domain in full, with the rest retrieved from reference TRBV29-1 and TRBJ1-1, is SAVISQKPSRDICQRGTSLTIQCQVDSQVTMMFWYRQQPGQSLTLIATANQGSEATYESGFVIDKFPISRPNLTFSTLTVSNMSPEDSSIYLCSVGDEGAFFGQGTRLTVV.

This clone showed up just a few times. The rearrangement joins TRBV10-3 to TRBJ1-1; no firm D call. The CDR3 is 14 amino acids. Germline-derived CDR1 and CDR2 are ENHRY and SYGVKD. Trimming pared 0 bases from V and 1 base from J, leaving 6 bases between. The CDR3 bases are TGTGCCATCAGTGAGTCTCCCGGGAACACTGAAGCTTTCTTT. Its protein is CAISESPGNTEAFF.

The chain combines TRBV5-1 with TRBJ2-5; TRBD2 aligns across 9 bases. Unmatched junction bases numbered 11, after V lost 4 bases and J lost 7 bases. CDR3 length: 15 residues. Germline V gives CDR1 SGHRS, CDR2 YFSETQ. As DNA, the CDR3 is TGCGCCAGCAGCCCGCGAGCGGGAGGCGATGGGACCCAGTACTTC. This translates into CASSPRAGGDGTQYF.

CDR3 sequence (DNA): TGTGCCAGCAAGGAAGGGGGCGCAGAAAACACCATATATTTT. This sequence encodes CASKEGGAENTIYF. This chain links TRBV7-2 with TRBJ1-3; the match to TRBD1 covers 7 bases. Trimming cost V 7 bases and J 6 bases; bases outside gene matches: 9. The germline gives CDR1 SGHTA, CDR2 FQGNSA. This CDR3 has 14 amino acids.

The chain employs TRBV5-6 and TRBJ1-1, with D possibly being TRBD1 (5 bases). Trimming removed 0 bases at V and 4 bases at J, with 13 bases between. Germline values: CDR1 SGHDT, CDR2 YYEEEE. The CDR3 totals 15 residues. The CDR3 nucleotides are TGTGCCAGCAGCTTGGGCGGGGCCCTGGGCACTGAAGCTTTCTTT. Translation: CASSLGGALGTEAFF.